These 24 T cell receptor beta chains were all obtained from the same sample, sequenced in a study of tumor-infiltrating lymphocytes in localized non-small cell lung cancer. Some clones are missing from TCRdb's copy, which holds only in-frame ones; the method was immunoSEQ multiplex PCR. The sample shows 20,000 to 30,000 clones, roughly 70% of them seen only once. Sequencing was carried out using lung tumor tissue. These receptors originate from a human donor with non-small cell lung cancer.

The chain recombines TRBV18 with TRBJ1-2, with D perhaps matching TRBD1 (6 bases). This CDR3 comprises 14 residues. Trimming left V 6 bases short and J 0 bases short, with 11 bases between. Germline-derived CDR1 and CDR2 are KGHSH and LQKENI. CDR3 bases: TGTGCCAGCTCCCCTCGGACAGCTAACTATGGCTACACCTTC. It is translated as CASSPRTANYGYTF.

The chain combines TRBV19 with TRBJ1-5; TRBD1 might be the D (6 bases). Trimming pared 2 bases from V and 5 bases from J, leaving 7 bases between. The CDR3 sequence is 13 residues long. Looked up from germline, CDR1 is LNHDA and CDR2 is SQIVND (reference sequence). The CDR3 coding sequence is TGTGCCAGTAGTATACACAGGGATCAGCCCCAGCATTTT. This sequence encodes CASSIHRDQPQHF.

The V call is TRBV6-4, the J call TRBJ2-1, with 8 bases that match TRBD2. V shed 5 bases and J 0 bases; nucleotides not matched to a gene: 3. Germline CDR1 is MRHNA and CDR2 is SNTAGT. The CDR3 spans 15 residues. The CDR3 coding sequence is TGTGCCAGCAGTACTAGCGGTGGCTCCTACAATGAGCAGTTCTTC. The encoded protein is CASSTSGGSYNEQFF.

The CDR3 reads CASSDRNLGRAPDTQYF. In DNA form, the CDR3 reads TGTGCCAGCAGTGATAGGAATTTGGGGAGGGCCCCAGATACGCAGTATTTT. The rearrangement joins TRBV2 to TRBJ2-3; TRBD2 aligns across 7 bases. This CDR3 has 17 amino acids. J was trimmed by 4 bases and V by 3 bases; bases with no gene match: 13. Germline loops: CDR1 SNHLY, CDR2 FYNNEI. The whole variable domain, remainder taken from reference TRBV2 and TRBJ2-3, is EPEVTQTPSHQVTQMGQEVILRCVPISNHLYFYWYRQILGQKVEFLVSFYNNEISEKSEIFDDQFSVERPDGSNFTLKIRSTKLEDSAMYFCASSDRNLGRAPDTQYFGPGTRLTVL.

CDR3 residues: CASSLGGSFGSNQPQHF. DNA for the CDR3: TGCGCCAGCAGCTTGGGTGGGTCCTTCGGAAGCAATCAGCCCCAGCATTTT. The chain employs TRBV5-1 and TRBJ1-5; D unresolved. This CDR3 region has 17 residues. Looked up from germline, CDR1 is SGHRS and CDR2 is YFSETQ. Trimming removed 0 bases at V and 1 base at J, with 14 bases between.

This chain connects TRBV2 to TRBJ2-7; D call uncertain. Trimming removed 3 bases at V and 4 bases at J, with 4 bases between. This CDR3 is built from 11 residues. CDR1 and CDR2 from the germline V gene are SNHLY and FYNNEI. Here the CDR3 DNA reads TGTGCCAGCAGTGACAATTACGAGCAGTACTTC. It is translated as CASSDNYEQYF.

This clone was seen more than once but under ten times. This chain joins TRBV5-1 and TRBJ1-1, with D possibly matching TRBD1 (6 bases). The CDR3 consists of 15 residues. Trimming removed 5 bases from V and 4 bases from J, with 18 bases in between. CDR1 is SGHRS, CDR2 YFSETQ, per germline. The CDR3 spells CASRETVIGGTEAFF. DNA of the CDR3: TGCGCCAGCAGGGAGACAGTGATAGGGGGCACTGAAGCTTTCTTT.

This chain uses TRBV6-4 with TRBJ2-3, with D unclear. The CDR3 has 15 residues. Germline V gives CDR1 MRHNA, CDR2 SNTAGT. The ends were cut back, 4 bases at V and 2 bases at J, with 13 bases in the middle. The CDR3 sequence is CASSVVLHDTDTQYF. Here the CDR3 DNA reads TGTGCCAGCAGTGTAGTCCTCCACGACACAGATACGCAGTATTTT.

This rearrangement joins TRBV15 to TRBJ1-1; D is unclear. V was clipped by 2 bases and J by 1 base, with 11 bases between them. This CDR3 has 15 residues. CDR1 and CDR2 from the germline V gene are LNHNV and YYDKDF (reference sequence). CDR3 amino acids: CATSRRLQQNTEAFF. The DNA for the CDR3 is TGTGCCACCAGCAGACGCCTACAGCAGAACACTGAAGCTTTCTTT. The full variable domain, its missing parts supplied by reference TRBV15 and TRBJ1-1, is DAMVIQNPRYQVTQFGKPVTLSCSQTLNHNVMYWYQQKSSQAPKLLFHYYDKDFNNEADTPDNFQSRRPNTSFCFLDIRSPGLGDTAMYLCATSRRLQQNTEAFFGQGTRLTVV.

The chain employs TRBV29-1 and TRBJ2-7; 13 bases are a match to TRBD2. The CDR3 consists of 13 residues. V lost 7 bases, J lost 3 bases, and 3 bases stayed unmatched. Germline V lookup: CDR1 SQVTM, CDR2 ANQGSEA. CDR3 DNA sequence: TGCAGCGCTCGGACTAGCGGGAGCTACGAGCAGTACTTC. This gives the protein CSARTSGSYEQYF.

The genes are TRBV29-1 and TRBJ2-7; D might be TRBD1 (6 bases). Trimming shortened V by 0 bases and J by 6 bases, and 18 bases separated the two germline ends. The CDR3 runs to 15 residues. Germline V CDR1 and CDR2: SQVTM, ANQGSEA. The CDR3 nucleotides read TGCAGCGTTGAAGATGCGGGCAGGGGCCTCGCCGAGCAGTACTTC. Its protein product is CSVEDAGRGLAEQYF.

V usage is TRBV28 and J usage is TRBJ1-5; possibly TRBD1 for D (6 bases). The CDR3 spans 16 residues. From germline, CDR1 is MDHEN and CDR2 SYDVKM. V gave up 5 bases and J gave up 1 base, with 15 bases separating them. CDR3 region: CASSHRAKGSNQPQHF. DNA for the CDR3: TGTGCCAGCAGTCACAGGGCCAAGGGGAGCAATCAGCCCCAGCATTTT.

This chain uses TRBV18 with TRBJ2-7; 9 bases are a match to TRBD2. Germline loops: CDR1 KGHSH, CDR2 LQKENI. The CDR3 totals 14 residues. Germline trimming cut 8 bases from V and 3 bases from J; bases unmatched to any gene: 8. The CDR3 loop is CASARTSDSYEQYF. CDR3 coding DNA: TGTGCCAGCGCTCGGACTAGCGACAGCTACGAGCAGTACTTC. Complete variable domain (other parts from reference TRBV18 and TRBJ2-7): NAGVMQNPRHLVRRRGQEARLRCSPMKGHSHVYWYRQLPEEGLKFMVYLQKENIIDESGMPKERFSAEFPKEGPSILRIQQVVRGDSAAYFCASARTSDSYEQYFGPGTRLTVT.

This rearrangement joins TRBV2 to TRBJ2-7; TRBD2 aligns across 10 bases. The CDR3 covers 14 residues. After removal of 3 bases from V and 7 bases from J, the junction contained 6 bases not matched to a gene. Germline CDR1 is SNHLY and CDR2 is FYNNEI. CDR3 sequence reads: CASSELAGAEEQYF. The CDR3 coding sequence is TGTGCCAGCAGTGAGCTAGCGGGAGCTGAAGAGCAGTACTTC.

This chain uses TRBV25-1 with TRBJ2-2; no definite D call. The CDR3 length is 14 residues. Germline V gene data show CDR1 as MGHDK and CDR2 as SYGVNS. Trimming took off 8 bases at V and 4 bases at J, with 14 bases between the two ends. The CDR3 nucleotides read TGTGCCAGCGGGTACCCAGGCCCCACCGGGGAGCTGTTTTTT. It specifies CASGYPGPTGELFF.

This chain uses TRBV7-2 with TRBJ1-1, with TRBD1 identical over 9 bases. Germline CDR1 is SGHTA and CDR2 is FQGNSA. Losses at the gene ends were 5 bases for V and 3 bases for J; bases not matched to a gene: 4. This CDR3 contains 14 residues. CDR3 coding DNA: TGTGCCAGCAGCCGCGGGACAGGGTACACTGAAGCTTTCTTT. Amino acids: CASSRGTGYTEAFF.

This clone counts as medium-sized. CDR3 sequence reads: CASSLLRGANTEAFF. Here the CDR3 DNA reads TGTGCCAGCAGTCTACTCAGAGGGGCGAACACTGAAGCTTTCTTT. The rearrangement joins TRBV27 to TRBJ1-1; perhaps TRBD1 as D (5 bases). The CDR3 spans 15 residues. In germline, CDR1 is MNHEY, CDR2 SMNVEV (reference sequence). V was shortened by 5 bases and J by 1 base, with 14 bases between the two germline ends.

This clone was counted once. V is TRBV9 and J is TRBJ2-3; D may be TRBD2 (5 bases). Germline V gives CDR1 SGDLS, CDR2 YYNGEE. The CDR3 extends over 14 amino acids. V shed 3 bases and J shed 6 bases, with 14 bases lying between them. In DNA, the CDR3 is TGTGCCAGCAGCGCTTCCAACGAGGGTGATACGCAGTATTTT. Translation gives CASSASNEGDTQYF.

As concerns this clone: Other DNA sequences from this sample encode an identical CDR3 as well. The gene calls are TRBV10-3 and TRBJ1-1; D is uncertain. Germline-derived CDR1 and CDR2 are ENHRY and SYGVKD. The CDR3 consists of 14 residues. V shed 3 bases and J shed 0 bases, with 8 bases lying between them. Here the CDR3 reads CAISEGGMNTEAFF. The CDR3 DNA is TGTGCCATCAGTGAAGGAGGAATGAACACTGAAGCTTTCTTT.

There are a few counts of this clone. The rearrangement links TRBV19 to TRBJ1-5; 8 positions agree with TRBD1. V shed 8 bases, J shed 3 bases, and the junction held 3 bases outside the gene matches. The CDR3 length is 13 residues. CDR1 is LNHDA and CDR2 is SQIVND in the germline V gene (reference sequence). The CDR3 coding sequence is TGTGCCAGTCAGGGACAGGTCAATCAGCCCCAGCATTTT. Translating gives CASQGQVNQPQHF.

The rearrangement joins TRBV19 to TRBJ2-5; D ambiguous. The germline V gene has CDR1 LNHDA and CDR2 SQIVND (reference sequence). CDR3 length: 15 residues. V lost 0 bases and J 4 bases, leaving 12 bases between the germline ends. DNA of the CDR3: TGTGCCAGTAGTATAGAAACGGGCCTGAGAGAGACCCAGTACTTC. Translating it yields CASSIETGLRETQYF.

This sequence joins TRBV18 and TRBJ1-1; tentatively, D is TRBD1 (5 bases). Germline V CDR1 and CDR2: KGHSH, LQKENI. The CDR3 consists of 17 residues. V gave up 3 bases and J gave up 2 bases, with 19 bases separating them. CDR3 sequence reads: CASSPSQGGIDNTEAFF. As DNA, the CDR3 is TGTGCCAGCTCACCGTCCCAGGGAGGGATCGATAACACTGAAGCTTTCTTT.

The genes are TRBV27 and TRBJ2-1; tentatively, D is TRBD1 (5 bases). CDR1 MNHEY and CDR2 SMNVEV come from the germline V gene (reference sequence). The CDR3 extends over 15 amino acids. The V end was cut by 3 bases, the J end by 4 bases, with 13 bases between. In DNA, the CDR3 is TGTGCCAGCAGTTTCGGGTTTCAGGGATACAATGAGCAGTTCTTC. This translates into CASSFGFQGYNEQFF.

The gene calls are TRBV30 and TRBJ2-1, with D perhaps matching TRBD1 (5 bases). The V end was cut by 0 bases, the J end by 10 bases, with 16 bases between. Germline CDR1 reads GTSNPN; CDR2 reads SVGIG (reference sequence). The CDR3 is made up of 14 amino acids. CDR3 sequence reads: CAWSVEQALREQFF. In DNA form, the CDR3 reads TGTGCCTGGAGTGTAGAACAGGCCTTAAGGGAGCAGTTCTTC. Full variable domain (missing parts from reference TRBV30 and TRBJ2-1): SQTIHQWPATLVQPVGSPLSLECTVEGTSNPNLYWYRQAAGRGLQLLFYSVGIGQISSEVPQNLSASRPQDRQFILSSKKLLLSDSGFYLCAWSVEQALREQFFGPGTRLTVL.